This T cell receptor (beta chain) was documented in a study of T cell repertoires in cytomegalovirus infection. Study in general: HLA-B-restricted CMV epitopes that are well studied were used alongside recently identified HLA-C-restricted ones. CMV infection and matching HLA type were both indicated by public TCR beta signatures.

On this clonotype: Its antigen remains unidentified.

Germline V gene data show CDR1 as SQVTM and CDR2 as ANQGSEA. CDR3 length equals 12 residues. V was trimmed by 7 bases and J by 5 bases, leaving 14 bases between them. Via MiXCR, TCRdb re-called the reads, giving one row per CDR3 protein. The profile covers about 920,000 distinct CDR3 sequences, with 31% appearing a single time and 10% to 15% taken by the ten largest. This sample comprised cultured CD8+ T cells from PBMCs, obtained from culture after CMV antigen stimulation. The chain has TRBV29-1 and TRBJ1-1; TRBD1 is a possible D gene (5 bases). This TCR came from a human donor in good health (CMV status not recorded). Some clones in this sample may be carry-over from other donors' samples. The CDR3 region has the DNA TGCAGCGGGGGGAGGGTAGGGACTGAAGCTTTCTTT. Its protein product is CSGGRVGTEAFF. The full variable domain, with the rest looked up from reference TRBV29-1 and TRBJ1-1, is SAVISQKPSRDICQRGTSLTIQCQVDSQVTMMFWYRQQPGQSLTLIATANQGSEATYESGFVIDKFPISRPNLTFSTLTVSNMSPEDSSIYLCSGGRVGTEAFFGQGTRLTVV.